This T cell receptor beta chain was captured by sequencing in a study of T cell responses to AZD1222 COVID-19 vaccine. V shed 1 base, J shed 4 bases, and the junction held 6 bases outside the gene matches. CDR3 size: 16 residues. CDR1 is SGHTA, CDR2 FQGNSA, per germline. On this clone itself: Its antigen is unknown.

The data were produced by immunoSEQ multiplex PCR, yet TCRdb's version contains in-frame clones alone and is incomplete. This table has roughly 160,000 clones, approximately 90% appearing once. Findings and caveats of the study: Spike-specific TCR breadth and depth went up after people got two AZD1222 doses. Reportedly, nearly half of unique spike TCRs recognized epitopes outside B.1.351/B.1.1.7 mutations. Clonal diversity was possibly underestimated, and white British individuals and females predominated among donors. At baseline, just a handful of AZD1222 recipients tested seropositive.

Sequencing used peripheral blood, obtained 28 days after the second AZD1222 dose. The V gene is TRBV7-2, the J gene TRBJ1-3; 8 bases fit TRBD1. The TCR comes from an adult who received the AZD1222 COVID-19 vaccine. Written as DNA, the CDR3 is TGTGCCAGCAGCTTAGAGGACAGGGTTACAGGAAACACCATATATTTT. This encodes CASSLEDRVTGNTIYF.